These T cell receptor beta chains were read from a single sample in a study of early T cells in non-severe SARS-CoV-2 infection. MiXCR, applied by TCRdb to the 5' RACE reads, yields one record per CDR3 protein. The table includes 55,000 to 80,000 distinct CDR3 sequences, roughly 9% detected once. The material was whole blood, obtained at baseline. Receptor source: an adult who was a healthcare worker with PCR-confirmed SARS-CoV-2 infection or an uninfected control (not recorded which). Both conserved end residues are part of each CDR3. The D gene is left open where the match is weak. Size is stated for part of the rows, as once, few or many counts, or as a class when the clone is expanded.

D: TRBD1
J: TRBJ2-3
V: TRBV6-2/TRBV6-3
size: few
CDR3: CASSSYTGTGVADTQYF
DNA: TGTGCCAGCAGTTCATACACCGGGACAGGGGTGGCAGATACGCAGTATTTT

D: NA
J: TRBJ1-1
V: TRBV6-2/TRBV6-3
size: few
CDR3: CASIPRQINTEAFF
DNA: TGTGCCAGCATCCCGAGACAGATTAACACTGAAGCTTTCTTT

D: NA
J: TRBJ2-2
V: TRBV7-6
size: many
CDR3: CASSPRLTGELFF
DNA: TGTGCCAGCAGCCCACGACTCACCGGGGAGCTGTTTTTT

D: NA
J: TRBJ2-6
V: TRBV5-1
size: medium-sized
CDR3: CASSLYSGANVLTF
DNA: TGCGCCAGCAGCTTGTACTCTGGGGCCAACGTCCTGACTTTC

D: TRBD2
J: TRBJ2-5
V: TRBV13
size: NA
CDR3: CASSGGLAGEETQYF
DNA: TGTGCCAGCAGCGGAGGACTAGCGGGAGAGGAGACCCAGTACTTC

D: NA
J: TRBJ2-1
V: TRBV6-1
size: NA
CDR3: CASSAYNEQFF
DNA: TGTGCCAGCAGTGCCTACAATGAGCAGTTCTTC

D: TRBD2
J: TRBJ2-1
V: TRBV7-9
size: many
CDR3: CASSLVQAGGNEQFF
DNA: TGTGCCAGCAGCTTAGTACAAGCGGGAGGGAATGAGCAGTTCTTC

D: TRBD2
J: TRBJ2-7
V: TRBV4-3
size: many
CDR3: CASSQLAGLPQYF
DNA: TGCGCCAGCAGCCAGCTAGCGGGCCTACCGCAGTACTTC

D: TRBD1
J: TRBJ1-1
V: TRBV7-2
size: few
CDR3: CASSPRDRQMNTEAFF
DNA: TGTGCCAGCAGCCCACGGGACAGGCAAATGAACACTGAAGCTTTCTTT

D: TRBD1
J: TRBJ1-2
V: TRBV5-4
size: NA
CDR3: CASSPPGGGRNYGYTF
DNA: TGTGCCAGCAGCCCACCAGGAGGGGGCCGAAACTATGGCTACACCTTC

D: TRBD1
J: TRBJ1-6
V: TRBV7-2
size: NA
CDR3: CASSLGQGGRASPLHF
DNA: TGTGCCAGCAGCTTAGGACAGGGGGGCCGGGCTTCACCCCTCCACTTT

D: NA
J: TRBJ2-7
V: TRBV6-2/TRBV6-3
size: many
CDR3: CASSYQPYEQYF
DNA: TGTGCCAGCAGTTACCAACCCTACGAGCAGTACTTC

D: NA
J: TRBJ2-7
V: TRBV18
size: NA
CDR3: CASSPPSAAHLEQYF
DNA: TGTGCCAGCTCACCACCGTCAGCGGCCCATCTAGAGCAGTACTTC

D: NA
J: TRBJ1-3
V: TRBV7-2
size: many
CDR3: CASSLNTGNTIYF
DNA: TGTGCCAGCAGCCTAAACACTGGAAACACCATATATTTT

D: TRBD2
J: TRBJ2-3
V: TRBV30
size: many
CDR3: CALGLVTQYF
DNA: TGTGCCTTAGGACTAGTAACGCAGTATTTT